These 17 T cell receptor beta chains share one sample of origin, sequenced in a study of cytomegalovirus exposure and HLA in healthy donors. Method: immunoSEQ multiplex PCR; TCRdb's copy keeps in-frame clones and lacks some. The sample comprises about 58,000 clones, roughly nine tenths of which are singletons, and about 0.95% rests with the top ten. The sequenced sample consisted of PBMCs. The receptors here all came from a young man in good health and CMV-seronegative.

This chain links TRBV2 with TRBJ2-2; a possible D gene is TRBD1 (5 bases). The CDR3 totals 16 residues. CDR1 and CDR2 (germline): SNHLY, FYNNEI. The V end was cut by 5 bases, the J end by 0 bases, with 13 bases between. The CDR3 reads CASSLGQGTNTGELFF. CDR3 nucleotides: TGTGCCAGCAGTTTGGGGCAGGGCACGAACACCGGGGAGCTGTTTTTT.

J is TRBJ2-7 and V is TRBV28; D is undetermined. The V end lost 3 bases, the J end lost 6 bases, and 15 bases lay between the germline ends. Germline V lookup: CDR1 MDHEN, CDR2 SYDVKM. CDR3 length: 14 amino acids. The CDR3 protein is CASSFRVSVIEQYF. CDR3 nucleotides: TGTGCCAGCAGTTTTCGGGTCTCGGTGATCGAGCAGTACTTC.

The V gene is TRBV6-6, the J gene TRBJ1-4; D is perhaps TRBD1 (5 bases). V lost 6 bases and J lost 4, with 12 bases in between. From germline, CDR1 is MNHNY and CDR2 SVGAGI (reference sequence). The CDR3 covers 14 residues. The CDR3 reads CASRSTAYNEKLFF. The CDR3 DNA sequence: TGTGCCAGCAGATCGACAGCATATAATGAAAAACTGTTTTTT.

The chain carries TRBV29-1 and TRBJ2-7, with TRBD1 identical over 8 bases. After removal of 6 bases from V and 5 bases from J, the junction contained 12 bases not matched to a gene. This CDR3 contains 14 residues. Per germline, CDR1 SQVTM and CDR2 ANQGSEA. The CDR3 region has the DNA TGCAGCGTCCTCCCCGGGACAGGAGACCACGAGCAGTACTTC. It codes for CSVLPGTGDHEQYF.

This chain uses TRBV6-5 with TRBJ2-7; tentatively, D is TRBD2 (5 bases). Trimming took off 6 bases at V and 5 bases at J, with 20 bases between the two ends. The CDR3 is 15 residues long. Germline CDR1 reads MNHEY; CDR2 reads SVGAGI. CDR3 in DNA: TGTGCCAGCAGCCCTACCGGAGCTCTGGGAGACGAGCAGTACTTC. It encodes CASSPTGALGDEQYF.

CDR3 region: CASSLSSGIMDEQFF. The CDR3, as DNA: TGCGCCAGCAGCTTGTCTAGCGGGATCATGGATGAGCAGTTCTTC. This chain links TRBV5-1 with TRBJ2-1, with TRBD2 matching 9 bases. J lost 8 bases, V lost 1 base, and 7 bases had no gene match. The CDR3 is 15 amino acids. CDR1 is SGHRS, CDR2 YFSETQ, per germline.

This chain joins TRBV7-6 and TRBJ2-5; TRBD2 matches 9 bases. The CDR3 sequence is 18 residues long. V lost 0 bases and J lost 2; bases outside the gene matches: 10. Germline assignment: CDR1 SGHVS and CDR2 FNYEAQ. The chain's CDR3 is CASSLAFNLAGGQETQYF. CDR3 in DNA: TGTGCCAGCAGCTTAGCGTTTAACCTTGCGGGAGGGCAAGAGACCCAGTACTTC.

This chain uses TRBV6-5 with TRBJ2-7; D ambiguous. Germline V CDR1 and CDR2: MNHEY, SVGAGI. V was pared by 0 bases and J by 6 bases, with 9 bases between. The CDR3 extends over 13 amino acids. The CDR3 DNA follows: TGTGCCAGCAGTTACTCCCCGGGTTCCGAGCAGTACTTC. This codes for CASSYSPGSEQYF.

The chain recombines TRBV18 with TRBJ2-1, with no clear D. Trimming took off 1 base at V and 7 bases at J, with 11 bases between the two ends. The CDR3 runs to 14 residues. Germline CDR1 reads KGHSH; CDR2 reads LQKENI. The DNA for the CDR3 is TGTGCCAGCTCACCACGCAGGTTAGAGAATGAGCAGTTCTTC. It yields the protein CASSPRRLENEQFF.

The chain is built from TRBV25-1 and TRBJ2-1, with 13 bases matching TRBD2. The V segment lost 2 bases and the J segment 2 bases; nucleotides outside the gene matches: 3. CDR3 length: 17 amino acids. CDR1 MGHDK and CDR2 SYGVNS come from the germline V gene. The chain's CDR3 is CASSEGTSGMAYNEQFF. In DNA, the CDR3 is TGTGCCAGCAGTGAAGGGACTAGCGGGATGGCCTACAATGAGCAGTTCTTC.

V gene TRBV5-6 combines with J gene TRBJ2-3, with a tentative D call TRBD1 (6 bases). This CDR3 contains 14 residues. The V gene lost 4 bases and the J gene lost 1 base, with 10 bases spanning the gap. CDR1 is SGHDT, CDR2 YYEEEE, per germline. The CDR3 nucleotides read TGTGCCAGCAGCGCCCGACAGGGCACAGATACGCAGTATTTT. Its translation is CASSARQGTDTQYF.

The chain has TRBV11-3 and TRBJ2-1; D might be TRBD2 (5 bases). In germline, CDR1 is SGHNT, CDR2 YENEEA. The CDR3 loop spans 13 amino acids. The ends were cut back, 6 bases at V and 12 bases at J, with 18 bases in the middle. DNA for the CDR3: TGTGCCAGCAGTCGCCGGGGAGATCCGGCGCAGTTCTTC. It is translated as CASSRRGDPAQFF.

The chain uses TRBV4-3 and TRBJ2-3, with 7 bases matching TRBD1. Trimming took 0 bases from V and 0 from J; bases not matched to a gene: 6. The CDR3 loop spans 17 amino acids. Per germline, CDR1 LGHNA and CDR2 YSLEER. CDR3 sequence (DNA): TGCGCCAGCAGCCAAGATGGTACAGGGGCTAGCACAGATACGCAGTATTTT. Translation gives CASSQDGTGASTDTQYF.

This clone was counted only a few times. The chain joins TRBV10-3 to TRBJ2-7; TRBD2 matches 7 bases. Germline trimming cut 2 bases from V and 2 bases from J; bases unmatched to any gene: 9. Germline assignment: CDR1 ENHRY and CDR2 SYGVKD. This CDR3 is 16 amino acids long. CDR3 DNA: TGTGCCATCAGTGAGCTGCCTAGCGGCGGCACCTACGAGCAGTACTTC. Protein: CAISELPSGGTYEQYF.

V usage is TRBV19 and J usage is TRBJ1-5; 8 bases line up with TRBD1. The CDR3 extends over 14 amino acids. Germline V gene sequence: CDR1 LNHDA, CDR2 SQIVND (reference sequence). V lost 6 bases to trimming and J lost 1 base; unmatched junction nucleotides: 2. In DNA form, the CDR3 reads TGTGCCAGTAGCAGGGACAGGAGCAATCAGCCCCAGCATTTT. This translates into CASSRDRSNQPQHF.

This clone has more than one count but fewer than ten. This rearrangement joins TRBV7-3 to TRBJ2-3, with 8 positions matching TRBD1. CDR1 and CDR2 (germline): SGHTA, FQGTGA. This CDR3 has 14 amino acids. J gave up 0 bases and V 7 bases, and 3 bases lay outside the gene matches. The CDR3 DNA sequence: TGTGCCAGCAAAGACAGGGGAAGCACAGATACGCAGTATTTT. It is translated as CASKDRGSTDTQYF.

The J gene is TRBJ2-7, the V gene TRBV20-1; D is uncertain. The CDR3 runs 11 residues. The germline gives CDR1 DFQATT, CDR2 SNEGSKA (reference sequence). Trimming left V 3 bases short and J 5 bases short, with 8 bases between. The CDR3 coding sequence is TGCAGTGCTAGTGTAATAGACGAGCAGTACTTC. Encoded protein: CSASVIDEQYF.